Sequencing of this T cell receptor (beta chain) was carried out in a study of PD-1 blockade in classical Hodgkin lymphoma. Study-wide background: Patients had nivolumab dosed at 3 mg/kg, delivered intravenously every 2 weeks.

The CDR3 has 17 amino acids. Germline CDR1 and CDR2: LNHDA and SQIVND (reference sequence). Trimming took off 9 bases at V and 0 bases at J, with 18 bases between the two ends. This clone has more than one count but fewer than ten. Repertoires were generated with immunoSEQ multiplex PCR, while TCRdb's copy carries only in-frame clones and drops some. Of approximately 28,000 clones listed, 70% to 85% are singletons. As for time point: cycle 4 day 1 (C4D1), after 6 weeks of nivolumab. Relapse was seen in all patients after autologous stem cell transplantation, and brentuximab vedotin exposure was variable. Thawed PBMCs were the source of CD4+ T cells, purified by magnetic negative selection.

The clonotype was recovered from a human donor with classical Hodgkin lymphoma. The rearrangement joins TRBV19 to TRBJ2-6; D is uncertain. The sequencing used CD4+ T cells from blood, collected before the fourth cycle of nivolumab. The CDR3 DNA reads as TGTGCCAGCACCCCCTCGGGCTGGTTCTCTGGGGCCAACGTCCTGACTTTC. This sequence encodes CASTPSGWFSGANVLTF.